This TCR beta chain was observed in a study of T cells after posttransplantation cyclophosphamide. Study observations and caveats: Tissue-infiltrating T cells from skin or gut overlapped little with blood T cells. Later blood repertoires were often dominated by clones from the donor CD8+ memory compartment. TRB clonality was highly associated with recipient CMV seropositivity and reactivation.

The table came from immunoSEQ multiplex PCR; TCRdb's copy has only in-frame clones and leaves some out. The profile shows approximately 52,000 clones, more than 70% of them singletons. In regard to this clone: The antigen remains unidentified.

V was trimmed by 6 bases and J by 4 bases, leaving 8 bases between them. The CDR3 is 12 amino acids. Germline V gene sequence: CDR1 MNHNY, CDR2 SVGAGI (reference sequence). The sequencing sample was made of PBMCs. This receptor was identified in a man aged 25-45 years with a blood cancer, CMV-positive, and with a related stem cell donor. The gene calls are TRBV6-6 and TRBJ2-3, with TRBD2 as a possible D gene (6 bases). The CDR3 region is CASSSGADTQYF. DNA for the CDR3: TGTGCCAGCAGCTCGGGGGCAGATACGCAGTATTTT.